The sequence of this T cell receptor (beta chain) was determined in a study of OX40 agonist ivuxolimab in advanced cancers. This table comes from immunoSEQ multiplex PCR, and its TCRdb copy is limited to in-frame clones, with some not included. The table lists about 31,000 clones, around 80% of them singletons. With regard to this clone: Its antigen is currently unknown.

V lost 2 bases and J lost 2, with 7 bases in between. This CDR3 has 13 residues. The germline V gene has CDR1 GTSNPN and CDR2 SVGIG (reference sequence). Study-wide findings and caveats: With doses of 0.1 to 3.0 mg/kg, CD4+ and CD8+ blood T cells had undergone clonal expansion by week 6.

The receptor was isolated from an adult with an advanced solid tumor such as melanoma, head and neck, liver or kidney cancer. This rearrangement joins TRBV30 to TRBJ1-3, with TRBD1 as a possible D gene (6 bases). The sample consisted of CD4+ or CD8+ T cells sorted from blood, taken in a trial of the OX40 agonist ivuxolimab. The CDR3 here is CAWSRTAGNTIYF. CDR3 sequence (DNA): TGTGCCTGGAGTCGGACAGCTGGAAACACCATATATTTT.